This T cell receptor beta chain came from a study of blood T cell repertoires in COVID-19. Study-level background: COVID-19 samples, acute and convalescent, were from the United States, Italy and Spain.

Per the germline V gene, CDR1 is SNHLY and CDR2 is FYNNEI. This CDR3 is 13 amino acids long. Trimming cost V 7 bases and J 8 bases, with 17 bases left between them. Original data processing: Nucleated cell counts were estimated from reference gene primer amplification. Generated by immunoSEQ multiplex PCR, the TCRdb table keeps only in-frame clones and is missing some. For V, J and clone size, that table is used; D and trimming come from the DNA. The sample contains roughly 97,000 clones, 90% of which appear only once. The sample consisted of peripheral blood. This sequence originates from a man aged 60 to 75 with acute or convalescent COVID-19. The rearrangement joins TRBV2 to TRBJ1-2; D remains ambiguous. CDR3 region: CASIRTALVGYTF. The CDR3 bases are TGTGCCAGCATTAGAACAGCTTTGGTAGGCTACACCTTC.